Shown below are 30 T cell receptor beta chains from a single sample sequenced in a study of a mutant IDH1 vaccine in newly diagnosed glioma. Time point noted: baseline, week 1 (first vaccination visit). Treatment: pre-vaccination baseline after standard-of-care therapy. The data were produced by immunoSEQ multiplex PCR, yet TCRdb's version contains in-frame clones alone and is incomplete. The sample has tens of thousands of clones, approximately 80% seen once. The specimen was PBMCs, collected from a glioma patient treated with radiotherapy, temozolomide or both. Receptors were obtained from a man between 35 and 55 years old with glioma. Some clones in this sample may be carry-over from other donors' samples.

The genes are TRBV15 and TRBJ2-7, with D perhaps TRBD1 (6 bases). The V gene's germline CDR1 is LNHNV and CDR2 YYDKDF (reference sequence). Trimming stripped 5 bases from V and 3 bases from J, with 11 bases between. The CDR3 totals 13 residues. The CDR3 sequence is CATSRLQGYEQYF. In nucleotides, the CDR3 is TGTGCCACCAGCCGGTTACAGGGCTACGAGCAGTACTTC.

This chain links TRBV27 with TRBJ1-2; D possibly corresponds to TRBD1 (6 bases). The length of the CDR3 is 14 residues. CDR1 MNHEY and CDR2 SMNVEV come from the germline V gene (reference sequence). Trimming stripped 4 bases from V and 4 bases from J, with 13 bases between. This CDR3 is CASSSLVGGYGYTF. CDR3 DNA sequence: TGTGCCAGCAGTTCACTAGTAGGGGGCTATGGCTACACCTTC.

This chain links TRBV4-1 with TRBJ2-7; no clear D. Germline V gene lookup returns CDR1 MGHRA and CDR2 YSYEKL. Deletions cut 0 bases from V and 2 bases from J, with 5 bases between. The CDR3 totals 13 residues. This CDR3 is CASSQDPTYEQYF. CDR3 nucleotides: TGCGCCAGCAGCCAAGATCCAACCTACGAGCAGTACTTC.

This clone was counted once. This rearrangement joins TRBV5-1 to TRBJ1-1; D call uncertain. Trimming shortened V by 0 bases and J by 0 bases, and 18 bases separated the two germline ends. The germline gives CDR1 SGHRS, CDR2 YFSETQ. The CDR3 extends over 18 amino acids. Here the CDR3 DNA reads TGCGCCAGCAGCTTGGTTCAGACCGGGGTGGGCCTGAACACTGAAGCTTTCTTT. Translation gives CASSLVQTGVGLNTEAFF.

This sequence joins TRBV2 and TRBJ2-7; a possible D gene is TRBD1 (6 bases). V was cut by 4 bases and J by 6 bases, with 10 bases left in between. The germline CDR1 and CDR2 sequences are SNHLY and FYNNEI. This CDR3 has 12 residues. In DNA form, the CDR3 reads TGTGCCAGCAGTGTCGGCAGGGGCGAGCAGTACTTC. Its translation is CASSVGRGEQYF.

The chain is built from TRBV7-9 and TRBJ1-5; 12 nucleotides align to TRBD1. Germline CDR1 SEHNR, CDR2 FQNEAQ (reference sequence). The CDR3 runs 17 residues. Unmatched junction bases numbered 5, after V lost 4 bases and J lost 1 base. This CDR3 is CASSSGTGGRSNQPQHF. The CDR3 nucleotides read TGTGCCAGCAGCTCCGGGACAGGGGGCAGGAGCAATCAGCCCCAGCATTTT.

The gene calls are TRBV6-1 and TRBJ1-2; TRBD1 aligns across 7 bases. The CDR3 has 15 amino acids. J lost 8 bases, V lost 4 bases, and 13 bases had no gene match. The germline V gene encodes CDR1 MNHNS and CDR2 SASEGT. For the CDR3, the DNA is TGTGCCAGCAGTGCTCGTGGACAGGAGAGGAGGGGCTACACCTTC. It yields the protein CASSARGQERRGYTF.

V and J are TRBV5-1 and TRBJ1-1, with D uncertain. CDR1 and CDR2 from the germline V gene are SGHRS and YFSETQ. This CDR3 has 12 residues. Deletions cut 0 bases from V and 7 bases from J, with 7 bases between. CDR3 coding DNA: TGCGCCAGCAGCTTGGGTCGGGTTGAAGCTTTCTTT. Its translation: CASSLGRVEAFF.

The CDR3 is CASSQDLVRRDGYTF. The CDR3 region has the DNA TGTGCCAGCAGCCAAGATCTCGTACGCAGGGATGGCTACACCTTC. The chain couples TRBV4-2 to TRBJ1-2; maybe TRBD1 (5 bases). Germline V CDR1 and CDR2: LGHNA, YNFKEQ. The V end was cut by 0 bases, the J end by 6 bases, with 14 bases between. CDR3 length: 15 residues.

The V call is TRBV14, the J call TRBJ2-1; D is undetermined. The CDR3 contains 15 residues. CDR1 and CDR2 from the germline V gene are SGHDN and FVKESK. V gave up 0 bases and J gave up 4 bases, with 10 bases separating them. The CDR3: CASSQDSLLYNEQFF. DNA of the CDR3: TGTGCCAGCAGCCAAGACTCACTTTTATACAATGAGCAGTTCTTC.

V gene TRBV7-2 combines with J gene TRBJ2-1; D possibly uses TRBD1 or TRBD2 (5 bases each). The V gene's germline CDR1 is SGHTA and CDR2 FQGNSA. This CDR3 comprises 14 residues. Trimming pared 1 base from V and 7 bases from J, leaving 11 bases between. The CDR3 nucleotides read TGTGCCAGCAGCTTAGGGTGGGGGTATAATGAGCAGTTCTTC. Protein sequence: CASSLGWGYNEQFF.

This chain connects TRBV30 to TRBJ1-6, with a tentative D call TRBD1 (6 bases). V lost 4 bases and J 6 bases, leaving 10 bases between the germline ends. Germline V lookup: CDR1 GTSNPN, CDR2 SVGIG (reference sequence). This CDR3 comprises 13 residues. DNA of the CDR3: TGTGCCTGGACACAGGGAGGTAATTCACCCCTCCACTTT. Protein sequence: CAWTQGGNSPLHF.

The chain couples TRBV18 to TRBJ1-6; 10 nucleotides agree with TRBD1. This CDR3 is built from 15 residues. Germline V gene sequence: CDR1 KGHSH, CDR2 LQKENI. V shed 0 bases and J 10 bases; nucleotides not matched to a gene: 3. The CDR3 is CASSPPGQGFSPLHF. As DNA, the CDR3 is TGTGCCAGCTCACCACCGGGACAGGGGTTCTCACCCCTCCACTTT.

The CDR3 DNA follows: TGTGCCAGCGCTAGTACTAGCGTCAACTACGAGCAGTACTTC. Its protein product is CASASTSVNYEQYF. The gene calls are TRBV2 and TRBJ2-7, with TRBD2 matching 7 bases. J was trimmed by 3 bases and V by 8 bases; bases with no gene match: 10. The CDR3 has 14 residues. Germline V gene lookup returns CDR1 SNHLY and CDR2 FYNNEI.

The CDR3 nucleotides are TGTGCCAGCAGCCAATCACCAGCGGGGGGACGATTCGGCACCGGGGAGCTGTTTTTT. It encodes CASSQSPAGGRFGTGELFF. The rearrangement uses TRBV4-2 and TRBJ2-2; TRBD2 aligns across 9 bases. V gave up 2 bases and J gave up 4 bases; unmatched junction bases: 14. Germline values: CDR1 LGHNA, CDR2 YNFKEQ. The CDR3 covers 19 residues.

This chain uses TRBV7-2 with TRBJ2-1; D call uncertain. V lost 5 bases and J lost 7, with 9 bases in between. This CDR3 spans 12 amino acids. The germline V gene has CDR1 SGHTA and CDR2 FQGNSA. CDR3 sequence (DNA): TGTGCCAGCAGCGTAAGAGGAAATGAGCAGTTCTTC. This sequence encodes CASSVRGNEQFF.

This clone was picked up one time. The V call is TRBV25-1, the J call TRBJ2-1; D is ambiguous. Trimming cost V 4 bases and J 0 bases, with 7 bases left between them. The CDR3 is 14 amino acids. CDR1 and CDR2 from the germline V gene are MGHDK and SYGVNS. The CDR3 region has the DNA TGTGCCAGCAGTGGGCCTAGCTCCTACAATGAGCAGTTCTTC. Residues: CASSGPSSYNEQFF.

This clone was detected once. The CDR3 coding sequence is TGTGCCAGCAGGGGCTCGGGGGAAAAACTGTTTTTT. This codes for CASRGSGEKLFF. This sequence joins TRBV6-5 and TRBJ1-4; D is ambiguous. Germline lookup yields CDR1 MNHEY and CDR2 SVGAGI. Trimming shortened V by 6 bases and J by 8 bases, and 10 bases separated the two germline ends. The CDR3 extends over 12 amino acids.

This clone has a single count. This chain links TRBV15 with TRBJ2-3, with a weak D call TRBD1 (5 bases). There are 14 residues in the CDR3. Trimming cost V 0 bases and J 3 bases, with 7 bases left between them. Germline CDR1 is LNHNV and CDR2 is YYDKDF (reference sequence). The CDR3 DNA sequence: TGTGCCACCAGCAGAGAAGGGGCTACAGATACGCAGTATTTT. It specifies CATSREGATDTQYF.

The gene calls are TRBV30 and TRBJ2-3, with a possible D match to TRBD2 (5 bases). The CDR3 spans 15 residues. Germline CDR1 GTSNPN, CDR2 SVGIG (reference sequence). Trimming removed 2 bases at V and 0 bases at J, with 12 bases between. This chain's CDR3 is CAWSLALPSTDTQYF. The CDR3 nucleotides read TGTGCCTGGAGTTTAGCGTTGCCTAGCACAGATACGCAGTATTTT.

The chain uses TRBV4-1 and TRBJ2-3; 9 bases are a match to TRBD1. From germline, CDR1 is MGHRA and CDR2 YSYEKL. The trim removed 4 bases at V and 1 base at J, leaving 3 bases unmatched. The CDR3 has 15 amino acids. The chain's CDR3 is CASSPRDRGTDTQYF. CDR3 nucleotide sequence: TGCGCCAGCAGCCCCCGGGACAGGGGCACAGATACGCAGTATTTT.

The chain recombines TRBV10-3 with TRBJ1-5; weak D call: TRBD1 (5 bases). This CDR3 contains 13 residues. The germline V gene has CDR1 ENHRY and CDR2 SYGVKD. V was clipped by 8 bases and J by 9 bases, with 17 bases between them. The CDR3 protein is CAIARDSMGPQHF. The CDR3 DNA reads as TGTGCCATCGCCCGGGACTCCATGGGGCCCCAGCATTTT.

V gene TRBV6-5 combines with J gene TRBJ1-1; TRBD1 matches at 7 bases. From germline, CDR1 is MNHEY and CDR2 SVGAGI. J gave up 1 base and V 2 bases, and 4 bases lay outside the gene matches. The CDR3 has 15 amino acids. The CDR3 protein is CASSYGRTGNTEAFF. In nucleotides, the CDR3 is TGTGCCAGCAGTTACGGCCGGACAGGGAACACTGAAGCTTTCTTT.

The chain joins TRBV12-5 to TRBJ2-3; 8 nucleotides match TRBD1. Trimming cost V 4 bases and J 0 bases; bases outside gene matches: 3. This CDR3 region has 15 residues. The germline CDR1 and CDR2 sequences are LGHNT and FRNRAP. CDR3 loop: CASGSRDRSTDTQYF. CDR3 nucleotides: TGTGCTAGTGGTTCCCGGGACAGGAGCACAGATACGCAGTATTTT. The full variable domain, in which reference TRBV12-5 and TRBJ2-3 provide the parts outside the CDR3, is DARVTQTPRHKVTEMGQEVTMRCQPILGHNTVFWYRQTMMQGLELLAYFRNRAPLDDSGMPKDRFSAEMPDATLATLKIQPSEPRDSAVYFCASGSRDRSTDTQYFGPGTRLTVL.

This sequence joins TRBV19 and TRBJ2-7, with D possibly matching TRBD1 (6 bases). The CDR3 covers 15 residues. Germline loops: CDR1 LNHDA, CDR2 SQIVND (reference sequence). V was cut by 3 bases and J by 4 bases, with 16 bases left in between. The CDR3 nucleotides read TGTGCCAGTAGTATCGCCGCGACAGGTTCTTACGAGCAGTACTTC. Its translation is CASSIAATGSYEQYF.

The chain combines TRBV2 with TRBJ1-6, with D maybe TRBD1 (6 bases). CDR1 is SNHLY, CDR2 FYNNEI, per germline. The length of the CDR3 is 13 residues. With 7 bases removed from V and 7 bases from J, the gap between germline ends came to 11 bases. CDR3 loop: CASIGQGNSPLHF. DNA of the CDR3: TGTGCCAGCATTGGGCAGGGGAATTCACCCCTCCACTTT.

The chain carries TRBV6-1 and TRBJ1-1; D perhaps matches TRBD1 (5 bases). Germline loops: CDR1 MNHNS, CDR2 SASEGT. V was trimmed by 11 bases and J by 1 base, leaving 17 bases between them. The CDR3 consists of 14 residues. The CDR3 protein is CAGRDFGGNTEAFF. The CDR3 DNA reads TGTGCCGGACGGGACTTTGGTGGGAACACTGAAGCTTTCTTT.

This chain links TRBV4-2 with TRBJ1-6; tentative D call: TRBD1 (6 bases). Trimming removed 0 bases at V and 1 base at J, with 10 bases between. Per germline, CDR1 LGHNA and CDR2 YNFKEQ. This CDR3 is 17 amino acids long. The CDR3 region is CASSQDWTDSYNSPLHF. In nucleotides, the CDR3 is TGTGCCAGCAGCCAAGATTGGACAGATTCCTATAATTCACCCCTCCACTTT.

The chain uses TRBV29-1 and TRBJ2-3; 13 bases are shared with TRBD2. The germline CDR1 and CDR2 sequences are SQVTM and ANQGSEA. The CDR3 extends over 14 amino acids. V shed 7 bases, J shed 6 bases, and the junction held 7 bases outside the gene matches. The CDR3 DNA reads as TGCAGCGCCCAGACTAGCGGGGGGTTGGATACGCAGTATTTT. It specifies CSAQTSGGLDTQYF.

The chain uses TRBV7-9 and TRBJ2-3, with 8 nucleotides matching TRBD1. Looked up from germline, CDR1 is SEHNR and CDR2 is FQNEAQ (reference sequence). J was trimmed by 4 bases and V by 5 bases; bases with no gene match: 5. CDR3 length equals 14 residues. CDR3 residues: CASSLGQGPDTQYF. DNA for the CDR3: TGTGCCAGCAGCCTAGGACAGGGACCAGATACGCAGTATTTT.